The entry that follows covers one T cell receptor beta chain sequence. The antigen is not known. This PCR relied on a set of 60 Vbeta primers and 13 Jbeta primers. Measured with immunoSEQ multiplex PCR; TCRdb has only the in-frame clones, and not every one. The sample has tens of thousands of clones; approximately 78% are singletons. The data derive from a study of cytomegalovirus exposure and HLA in healthy donors. Per the germline V gene, CDR1 is SGDLS and CDR2 is YYNGEE. The V segment lost 2 bases and the J segment 6 bases; nucleotides outside the gene matches: 3. The CDR3 contains 14 residues. Nominally healthy donors provided the samples, though records likely missed some immune exposures. Study findings and constraints: Trimming of TCR beta V- and J-genes showed a link, identified in a later analysis, to a missense DCLRE1C variant. Most TCR beta V segments were productive about 90% or about 30% of the time in an earlier analysis.

The V gene is TRBV9, the J gene TRBJ2-1; TRBD2 matches 9 bases. The TCR sequence derives from a young man in good health and CMV-seropositive. The sequenced sample consisted of PBMCs. Here the CDR3 DNA reads TGTGCCAGCAGCGTGGCAGCGGGGGGCAATGAGCAGTTCTTC. Translating gives CASSVAAGGNEQFF.